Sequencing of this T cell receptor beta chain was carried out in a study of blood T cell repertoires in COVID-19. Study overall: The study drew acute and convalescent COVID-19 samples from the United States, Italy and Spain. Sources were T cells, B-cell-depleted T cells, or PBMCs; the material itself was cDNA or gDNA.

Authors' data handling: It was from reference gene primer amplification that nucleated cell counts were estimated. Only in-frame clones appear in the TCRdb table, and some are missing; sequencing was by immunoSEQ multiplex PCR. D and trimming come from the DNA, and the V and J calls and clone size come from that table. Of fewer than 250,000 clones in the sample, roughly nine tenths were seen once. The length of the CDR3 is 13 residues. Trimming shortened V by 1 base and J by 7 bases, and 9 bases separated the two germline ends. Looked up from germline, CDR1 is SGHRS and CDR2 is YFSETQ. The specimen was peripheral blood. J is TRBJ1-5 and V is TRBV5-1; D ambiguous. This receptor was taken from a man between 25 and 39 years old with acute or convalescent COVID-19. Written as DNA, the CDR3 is TGCGCCAGCAGCTTGTGGGGAGGCCAGCCCCAGCATTTT. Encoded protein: CASSLWGGQPQHF.